These 32 T cell receptor beta chains came from one sample sequenced in a study of shared clonotypes between healthy human individuals. Generated by immunoSEQ multiplex PCR, the TCRdb table keeps only in-frame clones and is missing some. The sample lists millions of clones; approximately 95% were seen once. The sample consisted of naive CD4+ T cells from PBMCs. Subset: CD45RA+ positively selected. The origin of the receptors is a man between 18 and 35 years old in good health. Some clones in this sample may be carry-over from other donors' samples.

This chain joins TRBV6-5 and TRBJ2-7; TRBD2 matches 9 bases. The junction had 6 bases not matched to a gene; V was cut back by 5 bases and J by 1 base. The CDR3 has 15 residues. Germline CDR1 MNHEY, CDR2 SVGAGI. The chain's CDR3 is CASSARLAGSYEQYF. Here the CDR3 DNA reads TGTGCCAGCAGTGCCCGCCTAGCGGGGTCCTACGAGCAGTACTTC.

This chain joins TRBV2 and TRBJ1-5, with 10 bases fitting TRBD1. There are 14 residues in the CDR3. The V gene end was trimmed by 5 bases and the J gene end by 5 bases; junction bases not matched to a gene: 3. Germline V gene lookup returns CDR1 SNHLY and CDR2 FYNNEI. The CDR3 DNA follows: TGTGCCAGCAGTCCGACAGGGGGCTATCAGCCCCAGCATTTT. Translating gives CASSPTGGYQPQHF.

This sequence joins TRBV30 and TRBJ2-1; D may match TRBD1 or TRBD2 (5 bases each). Trimming removed 5 bases at V and 4 bases at J, with 15 bases between. Per germline, CDR1 GTSNPN and CDR2 SVGIG (reference sequence). The CDR3 has 14 amino acids. The chain's CDR3 is CAWGPGTPYNEQFF. CDR3 coding DNA: TGTGCCTGGGGCCCCGGGACCCCGTACAATGAGCAGTTCTTC.

The chain links TRBV27 to TRBJ2-7; 7 positions match TRBD2. Trimming cost V 9 bases and J 3 bases; bases outside gene matches: 2. Germline V gives CDR1 MNHEY, CDR2 SMNVEV (reference sequence). This CDR3 is built from 11 residues. The CDR3, as DNA: TGTGCCAGTAAGCGGGACTACGAGCAGTACTTC. This translates into CASKRDYEQYF.

The chain employs TRBV6-5 and TRBJ1-3; D is perhaps TRBD1 (6 bases). Trimming cost V 2 bases and J 2 bases, with 7 bases left between them. Per germline, CDR1 MNHEY and CDR2 SVGAGI. This CDR3 region has 14 residues. CDR3 in DNA: TGTGCCAGCAGTTACGAGGGGGCTGGAAACACCATATATTTT. As protein: CASSYEGAGNTIYF.

CDR3 amino acids: CASSPDRVETQYF. CDR3 DNA: TGTGCCAGCAGTCCGGACAGGGTCGAGACCCAGTACTTC. The rearrangement joins TRBV11-1 to TRBJ2-5; 8 nucleotides agree with TRBD1. The CDR3 covers 13 residues. Trimming cost V 6 bases and J 5 bases; bases outside gene matches: 5. CDR1 is SGHAT, CDR2 FQDESV, per germline (reference sequence).

This clone appeared a few times. The chain recombines TRBV28 with TRBJ1-5, with TRBD1 matching 7 bases. The V gene end was trimmed by 3 bases and the J gene end by 7 bases; junction bases not matched to a gene: 6. Germline CDR1 and CDR2: MDHEN and SYDVKM. The CDR3 is 14 amino acids. The CDR3 DNA follows: TGTGCCAGCAGTTTCGACAGGGAAGGCCAGCCCCAGCATTTT. As protein: CASSFDREGQPQHF.

This clone was seen once. Other DNA sequences in this specimen translate into the identical CDR3. CDR3 loop: CASSSGPNTGELFF. The CDR3 nucleotides are TGTGCCAGCAGCTCTGGCCCGAACACCGGGGAGCTGTTTTTT. The chain joins TRBV7-3 to TRBJ2-2; D is unresolved. In germline, CDR1 is SGHTA, CDR2 FQGTGA. V lost 4 bases, J lost 0 bases, and 6 bases lay in between. This CDR3 comprises 14 residues.

Notes on this clone: Additional DNA sequences in this sample encode the identical CDR3. The rearrangement links TRBV18 to TRBJ2-7; D ambiguous. The CDR3 spans 13 residues. The V end lost 3 bases, the J end lost 1 base, and 7 bases lay between the germline ends. Germline CDR1 KGHSH, CDR2 LQKENI. CDR3: CASSPSSSYEQYF. The CDR3 nucleotides are TGTGCCAGCTCACCCTCAAGTTCCTACGAGCAGTACTTC.

The V and J genes are TRBV12-5 and TRBJ1-4; TRBD1 matches at 7 bases. The germline CDR1 and CDR2 sequences are LGHNT and FRNRAP. CDR3 length: 17 residues. V lost 1 base and J lost 2; bases outside the gene matches: 7. As DNA, the CDR3 is TGTGCTAGTGGTTTGGAACTCAGGGGGGAGACTAATGAAAAACTGTTTTTT. Protein sequence: CASGLELRGETNEKLFF.

V usage is TRBV5-1 and J usage is TRBJ2-5; D is unresolved. Germline V gene lookup returns CDR1 SGHRS and CDR2 YFSETQ. This CDR3 region has 15 residues. With 1 base removed from V and 3 bases from J, the gap between germline ends came to 13 bases. CDR3 protein: CASSLIPASKETQYF. CDR3 bases: TGCGCCAGCAGCTTGATCCCCGCTTCTAAAGAGACCCAGTACTTC.

V usage is TRBV4-2 and J usage is TRBJ2-7; 13 nucleotides align to TRBD2. CDR1 and CDR2 from the germline V gene are LGHNA and YNFKEQ. The CDR3 loop spans 16 amino acids. J was trimmed by 6 bases and V by 1 base; bases with no gene match: 6. The CDR3 loop reads CASSQGTSGSVREQYF. As DNA, the CDR3 is TGTGCCAGCAGCCAAGGGACTAGCGGGAGTGTGCGCGAGCAGTACTTC.

The chain combines TRBV11-3 with TRBJ2-2, with 9 bases aligning to TRBD2. Per the germline V gene, CDR1 is SGHNT and CDR2 is YENEEA. This CDR3 region has 17 residues. With 4 bases clipped from V and 0 bases from J, the junction kept 6 bases outside the gene matches. CDR3 nucleotides: TGTGCCAGCAGCTCATGGCTAGCGGGGTCGAACACCGGGGAGCTGTTTTTT. This sequence encodes CASSSWLAGSNTGELFF.

The chain uses TRBV25-1 and TRBJ1-2; TRBD1 agrees at 8 bases. The germline V gene has CDR1 MGHDK and CDR2 SYGVNS. J lost 6 bases, V lost 3 bases, and 15 bases had no gene match. The CDR3 spans 17 residues. CDR3 DNA: TGTGCCAGCAGTGATTATAGGGACAGGCCCGCCCGCGATGGCTACACCTTC. The encoded protein is CASSDYRDRPARDGYTF.

In this sample, this clone turned up once. The chain links TRBV29-1 to TRBJ1-4; no reliable D call. The ends were cut back, 2 bases at V and 5 bases at J, with 9 bases in the middle. This CDR3 has 13 residues. The germline gives CDR1 SQVTM, CDR2 ANQGSEA. CDR3 in amino acids: CSVEYLRNEKLFF. CDR3 nucleotides: TGCAGCGTTGAATATCTCCGGAATGAAAAACTGTTTTTT.

The count of this clone is one. Other DNA variants within this sample encode the same CDR3. V is TRBV5-4 and J is TRBJ2-7, with a possible D match to TRBD1 (5 bases). The CDR3 spans 12 residues. V was pared by 2 bases and J by 4 bases, with 7 bases between. The germline V gene encodes CDR1 SGHNT and CDR2 YYREEE (reference sequence). CDR3 loop: CASSLGHYEQYF. CDR3 DNA sequence: TGTGCCAGCAGCTTAGGACATTACGAGCAGTACTTC.

A note on this clone: Other nucleotide sequences in the sample specify the same CDR3. J is TRBJ1-3 and V is TRBV5-1, with D perhaps TRBD1 (6 bases). With 2 bases removed from V and 4 bases from J, the gap between germline ends came to 10 bases. CDR1 and CDR2 from the germline V gene are SGHRS and YFSETQ. The CDR3 consists of 14 residues. The CDR3 DNA is TGCGCCAGCAGCTTAACAGGGACCGGAAACACCATATATTTT. This encodes CASSLTGTGNTIYF.

This rearrangement joins TRBV15 to TRBJ1-1; tentatively, D is TRBD1 (5 bases). V lost 0 bases, J lost 1 base, and 15 bases lay in between. The V gene's germline CDR1 is LNHNV and CDR2 YYDKDF (reference sequence). This CDR3 contains 17 residues. DNA of the CDR3: TGTGCCACCAGCAGAGATCGGCTGGGGCTGAGGAACACTGAAGCTTTCTTT. It specifies CATSRDRLGLRNTEAFF.

The CDR3 DNA reads TGCAGCGTTCAGCGGACCAACACTGAAGCTTTCTTT. Protein sequence: CSVQRTNTEAFF. This chain links TRBV29-1 with TRBJ1-1; D gene ambiguous. This CDR3 comprises 12 residues. The germline V gene has CDR1 SQVTM and CDR2 ANQGSEA. Trimming shortened V by 5 bases and J by 2 bases, and 9 bases separated the two germline ends.

The chain carries TRBV2 and TRBJ2-1; TRBD1 agrees at 7 bases. The CDR3 contains 15 residues. V trimming: 5 bases; J trimming: 5 bases; junction bases outside the gene matches: 9. Looked up from germline, CDR1 is SNHLY and CDR2 is FYNNEI. CDR3 DNA sequence: TGTGCCAGCAGTTCCGACAGGGAAGATCACAATGAGCAGTTCTTC. The encoded protein is CASSSDREDHNEQFF.

The J gene is TRBJ1-2, the V gene TRBV2; D is unclear. Trimming removed 4 bases from V and 0 bases from J, with 15 bases in between. Germline CDR1 SNHLY, CDR2 FYNNEI. The CDR3 loop spans 16 amino acids. As DNA, the CDR3 is TGTGCCAGCAGTGCTAAAGTTTGGGGTTCTAACTATGGCTACACCTTC. Amino acids: CASSAKVWGSNYGYTF.

The V call is TRBV6-5, the J call TRBJ2-7, with 7 positions matching TRBD1. With V trimmed by 5 bases and J by 5 bases, 9 bases remained unmatched. The CDR3 extends over 14 amino acids. Germline values: CDR1 MNHEY, CDR2 SVGAGI. As DNA, the CDR3 is TGTGCCAGCAGTCTCCGAGACGACAGGGACGAGCAGTACTTC. Protein sequence: CASSLRDDRDEQYF.

V and J are TRBV5-1 and TRBJ1-4; the D gene is possibly TRBD1 (5 bases). The CDR3 extends over 15 amino acids. Germline CDR1 is SGHRS and CDR2 is YFSETQ. Trimming shortened V by 4 bases and J by 8 bases, and 18 bases separated the two germline ends. The CDR3 is CASSPLGVPDEKLFF. The CDR3 coding sequence is TGCGCCAGCAGCCCCCTAGGGGTCCCAGACGAAAAACTGTTTTTT.

CDR3 DNA: TGTGCCAGCAGCTTAACAGGCAATCAGCCCCAGCATTTT. It codes for CASSLTGNQPQHF. This chain joins TRBV11-3 and TRBJ1-5; no firm D call. This CDR3 contains 13 residues. The V gene lost 2 bases and the J gene lost 2 bases, with 4 bases spanning the gap. Looked up from germline, CDR1 is SGHNT and CDR2 is YENEEA.

The chain is built from TRBV2 and TRBJ2-7, with TRBD2 as a possible D gene (6 bases). The CDR3 runs 13 residues. Germline CDR1 is SNHLY and CDR2 is FYNNEI. The V end lost 4 bases, the J end lost 6 bases, and 13 bases lay between the germline ends. CDR3 loop: CASSGWRDGEQYF. CDR3 in DNA: TGTGCCAGCAGTGGGTGGCGGGATGGCGAGCAGTACTTC. Drawing the rest from reference TRBV2 and TRBJ2-7, the complete variable domain is EPEVTQTPSHQVTQMGQEVILRCVPISNHLYFYWYRQILGQKVEFLVSFYNNEISEKSEIFDDQFSVERPDGSNFTLKIRSTKLEDSAMYFCASSGWRDGEQYFGPGTRLTVT.

The chain is built from TRBV6-5 and TRBJ1-2; D might be TRBD1 (5 bases). The CDR3 length is 13 residues. In germline, CDR1 is MNHEY, CDR2 SVGAGI. The germline V and J ends were trimmed by 2 bases and 8 bases, with 12 bases remaining between them. The chain's CDR3 is CASSYGRVGGYTF. CDR3 bases: TGTGCCAGCAGTTACGGCAGGGTAGGCGGCTACACCTTC.

V and J are TRBV7-2 and TRBJ1-1; no clear D. The CDR3 sequence is 13 residues long. Germline-derived CDR1 and CDR2 are SGHTA and FQGNSA. The V and J ends lost 6 bases and 8 bases respectively, with 16 bases between them. CDR3 in DNA: TGTGCCAGCAGGTTGACCGGGGTGGAGGAAGCTTTCTTT. Its translation is CASRLTGVEEAFF.

The chain combines TRBV14 with TRBJ2-3; D might be TRBD1 (7 bases). The V gene lost 0 bases and the J gene lost 7 bases, with 17 bases spanning the gap. Germline V gene data show CDR1 as SGHDN and CDR2 as FVKESK. This CDR3 has 16 residues. The CDR3 spells CASSQDIRQGDYTQYF. The CDR3 DNA follows: TGTGCCAGCAGCCAAGATATTCGTCAGGGGGACTATACGCAGTATTTT.

The chain recombines TRBV7-6 with TRBJ2-3; 9 bases are a match to TRBD2. Unmatched junction bases numbered 5, after V lost 2 bases and J lost 2 bases. This CDR3 contains 16 residues. Germline V gene data show CDR1 as SGHVS and CDR2 as FNYEAQ. CDR3 nucleotide sequence: TGTGCCAGCAGCTTAATAGCGGGAGCGAACACAGATACGCAGTATTTT. This gives the protein CASSLIAGANTDTQYF.

The chain uses TRBV10-3 and TRBJ1-1; possible D gene TRBD1, 5 bases. Germline V gives CDR1 ENHRY, CDR2 SYGVKD. There are 15 residues in the CDR3. Trimming left V 2 bases short and J 1 base short, with 11 bases between. CDR3 DNA sequence: TGTGCCATCAGTGAGGGGGGACTGCAGAACACTGAAGCTTTCTTT. Encoded protein: CAISEGGLQNTEAFF.

The J gene is TRBJ1-1, the V gene TRBV7-2; D perhaps matches TRBD1 (5 bases). Between the trimmed V and J ends, which lost 2 bases and 5 bases, there was a span of 9 bases. The CDR3 is 13 amino acids. Germline V gene sequence: CDR1 SGHTA, CDR2 FQGNSA. The CDR3 bases are TGTGCCAGCAGCTTAAATGCAGGGACTGAAGCTTTCTTT. Translation: CASSLNAGTEAFF. The complete variable domain, with remaining parts taken from reference TRBV7-2 and TRBJ1-1, reads GAGVSQSPSNKVTEKGKDVELRCDPISGHTALYWYRQSLGQGLEFLIYFQGNSAPDKSGLPSDRFSAERTGGSVSTLTIQRTQQEDSAVYLCASSLNAGTEAFFGQGTRLTVV.

V gene TRBV14 combines with J gene TRBJ1-1, with a possible D match to TRBD1 (6 bases). V dropped 3 bases and J dropped 0 bases, with 11 bases sitting between them. Germline V gene lookup returns CDR1 SGHDN and CDR2 FVKESK. This CDR3 region has 15 residues. CDR3 amino acids: CASSQDWTVNTEAFF. The CDR3 region has the DNA TGTGCCAGCAGCCAGGACTGGACAGTGAACACTGAAGCTTTCTTT.